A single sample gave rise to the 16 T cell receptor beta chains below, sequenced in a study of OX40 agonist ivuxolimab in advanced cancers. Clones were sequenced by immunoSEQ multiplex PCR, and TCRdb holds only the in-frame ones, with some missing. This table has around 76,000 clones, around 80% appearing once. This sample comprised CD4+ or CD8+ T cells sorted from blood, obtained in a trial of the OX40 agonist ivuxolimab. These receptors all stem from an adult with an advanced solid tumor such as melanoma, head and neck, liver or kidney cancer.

CDR3 DNA: TGCAGCGTTGGTGGAAGAATGAACACTGAAGCTTTCTTT. This sequence encodes CSVGGRMNTEAFF. This chain links TRBV29-1 with TRBJ1-1; D ambiguous. The CDR3 sequence is 13 residues long. V was trimmed by 4 bases and J by 0 bases, leaving 9 bases between them. CDR1 and CDR2 from the germline V gene are SQVTM and ANQGSEA.

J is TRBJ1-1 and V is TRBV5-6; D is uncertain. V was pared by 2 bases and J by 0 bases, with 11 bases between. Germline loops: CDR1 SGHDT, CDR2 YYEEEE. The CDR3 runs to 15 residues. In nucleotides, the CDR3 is TGTGCCAGCAGCTTAAAAGGGTTAGTGAACACTGAAGCTTTCTTT. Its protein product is CASSLKGLVNTEAFF. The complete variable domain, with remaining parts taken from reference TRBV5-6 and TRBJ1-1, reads DAGVTQSPTHLIKTRGQQVTLRCSPKSGHDTVSWYQQALGQGPQFIFQYYEEEERQRGNFPDRFSGHQFPNYSSELNVNALLLGDSALYLCASSLKGLVNTEAFFGQGTRLTVV.

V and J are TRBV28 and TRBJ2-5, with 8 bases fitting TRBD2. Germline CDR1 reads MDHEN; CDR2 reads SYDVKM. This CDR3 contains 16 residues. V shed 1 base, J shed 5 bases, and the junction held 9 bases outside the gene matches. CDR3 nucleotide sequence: TGTGCCAGCAGTTTATCACTAGCGGTTAGTGGGGAGACCCAGTACTTC. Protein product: CASSLSLAVSGETQYF. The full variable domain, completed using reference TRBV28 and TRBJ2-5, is DVKVTQSSRYLVKRTGEKVFLECVQDMDHENMFWYRQDPGLGLRLIYFSYDVKMKEKGDIPEGYSVSREKKERFSLILESASTNQTSMYLCASSLSLAVSGETQYFGPGTRLLVL.

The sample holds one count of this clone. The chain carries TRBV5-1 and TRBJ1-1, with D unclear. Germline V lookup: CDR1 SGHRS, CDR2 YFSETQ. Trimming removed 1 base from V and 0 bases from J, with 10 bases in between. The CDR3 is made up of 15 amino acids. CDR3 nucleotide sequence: TGCGCCAGCAGCTTGTACGGAACAATGAACACTGAAGCTTTCTTT. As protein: CASSLYGTMNTEAFF.

The CDR3 here is CASTRVGGADTEAFF. CDR3 coding DNA: TGTGCCAGCACCCGGGTCGGGGGGGCTGACACTGAAGCTTTCTTT. The chain joins TRBV6-1 to TRBJ1-1; TRBD1 might be the D (6 bases). Germline V gene data show CDR1 as MNHNS and CDR2 as SASEGT. The V end was cut by 7 bases, the J end by 3 bases, with 18 bases between. The CDR3 totals 15 residues.

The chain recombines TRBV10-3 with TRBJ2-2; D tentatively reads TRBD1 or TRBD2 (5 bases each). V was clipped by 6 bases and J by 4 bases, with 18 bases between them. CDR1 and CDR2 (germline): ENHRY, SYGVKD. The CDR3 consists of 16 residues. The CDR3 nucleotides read TGTGCCATCAGCCCAAACGGGGCGAGGAGCACCGGGGAGCTGTTTTTT. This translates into CAISPNGARSTGELFF.

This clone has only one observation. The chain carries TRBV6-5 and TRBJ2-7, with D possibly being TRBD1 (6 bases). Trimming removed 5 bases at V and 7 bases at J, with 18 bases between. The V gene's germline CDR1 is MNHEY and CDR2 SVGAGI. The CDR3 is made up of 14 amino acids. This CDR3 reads CASSHRTDFVEQYF. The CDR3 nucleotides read TGTGCCAGCAGTCACAGGACAGATTTTGTGGAGCAGTACTTC.

CDR3 amino acids: CASSFDRGTQYF. The CDR3 nucleotides read TGTGCCAGCAGCTTTGACAGGGGGACCCAGTACTTC. This chain links TRBV13 with TRBJ2-5, with 8 bases fitting TRBD1. Germline CDR1 reads PRHDT; CDR2 reads FYEKMQ (reference sequence). The CDR3 covers 12 residues. Germline trimming cut 3 bases from V and 7 bases from J; bases unmatched to any gene: 1.

The chain's CDR3 is CASSYGGQAFF. In nucleotides, the CDR3 is TGTGCCAGCAGTTACGGGGGGCAGGCTTTCTTT. The chain is built from TRBV6-6 and TRBJ1-1, with D tentatively TRBD1 (6 bases). V was pared by 2 bases and J by 11 bases, with 9 bases between. The CDR3 extends over 11 amino acids. Germline-derived CDR1 and CDR2 are MNHNY and SVGAGI (reference sequence).

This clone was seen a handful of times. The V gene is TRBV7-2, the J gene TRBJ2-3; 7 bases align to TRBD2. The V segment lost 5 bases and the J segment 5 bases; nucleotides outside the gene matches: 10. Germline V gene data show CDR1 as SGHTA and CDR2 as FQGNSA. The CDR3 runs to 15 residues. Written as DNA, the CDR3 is TGTGCCAGCAGCACCCAGCGGGGATCGGGAGATACGCAGTATTTT. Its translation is CASSTQRGSGDTQYF.

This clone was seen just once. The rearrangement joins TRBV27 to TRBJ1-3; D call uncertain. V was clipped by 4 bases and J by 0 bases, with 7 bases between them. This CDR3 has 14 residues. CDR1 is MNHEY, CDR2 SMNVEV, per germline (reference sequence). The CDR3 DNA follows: TGTGCCAGCAGTTCTTTGAGCTCTGGAAACACCATATATTTT. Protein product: CASSSLSSGNTIYF.

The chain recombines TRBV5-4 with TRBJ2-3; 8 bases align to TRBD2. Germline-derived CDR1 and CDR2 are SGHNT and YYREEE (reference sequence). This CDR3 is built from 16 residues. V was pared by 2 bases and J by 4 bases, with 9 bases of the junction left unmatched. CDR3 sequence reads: CASSFGSGASADTQYF. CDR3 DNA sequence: TGTGCCAGCAGCTTTGGTAGCGGGGCCTCCGCAGATACGCAGTATTTT. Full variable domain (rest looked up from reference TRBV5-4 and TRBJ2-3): ETGVTQSPTHLIKTRGQQVTLRCSSQSGHNTVSWYQQALGQGPQFIFQYYREEENGRGNFPPRFSGLQFPNYSSELNVNALELDDSALYLCASSFGSGASADTQYFGPGTRLTVL.

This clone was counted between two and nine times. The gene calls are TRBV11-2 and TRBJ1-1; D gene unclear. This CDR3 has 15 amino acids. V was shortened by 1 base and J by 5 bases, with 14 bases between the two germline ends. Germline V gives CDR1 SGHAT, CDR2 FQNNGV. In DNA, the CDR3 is TGTGCCAGCAGCTTAGGGTTTGGTCGGAGGACTGAAGCTTTCTTT. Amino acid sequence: CASSLGFGRRTEAFF.

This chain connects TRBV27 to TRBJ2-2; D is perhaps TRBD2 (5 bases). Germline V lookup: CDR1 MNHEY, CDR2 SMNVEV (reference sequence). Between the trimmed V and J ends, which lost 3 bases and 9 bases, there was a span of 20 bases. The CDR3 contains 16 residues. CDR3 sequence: CASSFGSNGEHRELFF. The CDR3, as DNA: TGTGCCAGCAGTTTCGGATCGAACGGGGAACACCGGGAGCTGTTTTTT.

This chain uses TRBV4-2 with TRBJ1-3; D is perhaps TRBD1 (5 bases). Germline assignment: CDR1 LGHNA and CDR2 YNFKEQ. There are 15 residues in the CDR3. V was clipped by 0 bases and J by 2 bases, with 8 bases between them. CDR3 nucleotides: TGTGCCAGCAGCCAAGACAGGGTTCCTGGAAACACCATATATTTT. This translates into CASSQDRVPGNTIYF.

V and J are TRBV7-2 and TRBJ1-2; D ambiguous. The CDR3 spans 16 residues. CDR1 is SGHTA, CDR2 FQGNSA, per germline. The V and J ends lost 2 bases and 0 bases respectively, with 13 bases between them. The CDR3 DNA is TGTGCCAGCAGCTTACCCGTATACTCAGCTAACTATGGCTACACCTTC. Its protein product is CASSLPVYSANYGYTF.